This entry lists 24 T cell receptor beta chains sequenced from one sample in a study of blood T cell repertoires in COVID-19. Generated by immunoSEQ multiplex PCR, the TCRdb table keeps only in-frame clones and is missing some. The table has fewer than 150,000 clones, roughly 84% seen once; the top ten hold under 4%. The sequencing sample was made of peripheral blood. Source of these receptors: a middle-aged man with acute or convalescent COVID-19.

The chain joins TRBV14 to TRBJ2-1, with 11 nucleotides matching TRBD2. The CDR3 spans 19 residues. Per the germline V gene, CDR1 is SGHDN and CDR2 is FVKESK. V lost 0 bases, J lost 2 bases, and 9 bases stayed unmatched. CDR3 DNA: TGTGCCAGCAGCCAAGATTGGTTCACTAGCGGGAGTCCCTACAATGAGCAGTTCTTC. As protein: CASSQDWFTSGSPYNEQFF.

The rearrangement uses TRBV3-1 (or the pseudogene TRBV3-2) and TRBJ1-3; no clear D. V gave up 1 base and J gave up 4 bases, with 14 bases separating them. CDR3 length: 16 residues. Germline V gene sequence: CDR1 LGHDT, CDR2 YNNKEL (reference sequence). DNA of the CDR3: TGTGCCAGCAGCCAAGGTCCCGGGGATTGGGGAAACACCATATATTTT. The encoded protein is CASSQGPGDWGNTIYF.

The chain recombines TRBV3-1 (or the pseudogene TRBV3-2) with TRBJ1-2; D unclear. The CDR3 totals 13 residues. CDR1 is LGHDT and CDR2 is YNNKEL in the germline V gene (reference sequence). Trimming stripped 3 bases from V and 6 bases from J, with 11 bases between. In DNA form, the CDR3 reads TGTGCCAGCAGCCACTTGAACAGAGATGGCTACACCTTC. This sequence encodes CASSHLNRDGYTF.

The chain recombines TRBV30 with TRBJ2-1, with 8 bases aligning to TRBD2. The germline V gene encodes CDR1 GTSNPN and CDR2 SVGIG (reference sequence). The CDR3 loop spans 14 amino acids. V shed 3 bases and J 6 bases; nucleotides not matched to a gene: 7. CDR3 nucleotides: TGTGCCTGGAGCCGCGGGGGGACGGTCAATGAGCAGTTCTTC. Protein product: CAWSRGGTVNEQFF. Full variable domain (rest looked up from reference TRBV30 and TRBJ2-1): SQTIHQWPATLVQPVGSPLSLECTVEGTSNPNLYWYRQAAGRGLQLLFYSVGIGQISSEVPQNLSASRPQDRQFILSSKKLLLSDSGFYLCAWSRGGTVNEQFFGPGTRLTVL.

V and J are TRBV27 and TRBJ1-2; no clear D gene. V dropped 4 bases and J dropped 5 bases, with 14 bases sitting between them. CDR1 is MNHEY and CDR2 is SMNVEV in the germline V gene (reference sequence). The CDR3 consists of 14 residues. Here the CDR3 reads CASSSPGTTYGYTF. The DNA for the CDR3 is TGTGCCAGCAGTTCACCGGGAACGACTTATGGCTACACCTTC.

The chain combines TRBV6-4 with TRBJ2-1; TRBD1 agrees at 9 bases. With 6 bases clipped from V and 5 bases from J, the junction kept 8 bases outside the gene matches. This CDR3 contains 15 residues. Germline values: CDR1 MRHNA, CDR2 SNTAGT. The CDR3 loop reads CASSWTGEGHNEQFF. The CDR3, as DNA: TGTGCCAGCAGCTGGACAGGGGAGGGACACAATGAGCAGTTCTTC.

This sequence joins TRBV4-1 and TRBJ2-3; D is unresolved. Germline CDR1 reads MGHRA; CDR2 reads YSYEKL. Trimming removed 6 bases from V and 9 bases from J, with 19 bases in between. This CDR3 comprises 14 residues. CDR3 sequence (DNA): TGCGCCAGCAGAAGAGAAGGCGGCCCCCGAACGCAGTATTTT. It specifies CASRREGGPRTQYF.

The CDR3 region has the DNA TGTGCCAGCAGTTTTTTAGGGGGGGATGGCTACACCTTC. Encoded protein: CASSFLGGDGYTF. The chain recombines TRBV12-3 or TRBV12-4 with TRBJ1-2, with D tentatively TRBD1 (6 bases). This CDR3 has 13 amino acids. V was clipped by 3 bases and J by 6 bases, with 11 bases between them.

This clone was seen only once. This chain joins TRBV9 and TRBJ2-7; 9 positions match TRBD2. Trimming removed 4 bases from V and 3 bases from J; junction bases left unmatched: 8. CDR3 length equals 15 residues. CDR1 and CDR2 (germline): SGDLS, YYNGEE. In DNA, the CDR3 is TGTGCCAGCAGCCCAGGGACTAGCCCAAGCTACGAGCAGTACTTC. This encodes CASSPGTSPSYEQYF. The full variable domain, rest sourced from reference TRBV9 and TRBJ2-7, is DSGVTQTPKHLITATGQRVTLRCSPRSGDLSVYWYQQSLDQGLQFLIQYYNGEERAKGNILERFSAQQFPDLHSELNLSSLELGDSALYFCASSPGTSPSYEQYFGPGTRLTVT.

CDR3 region: CASSERIGDNEQFF. DNA for the CDR3: TGTGCCAGCTCGGAGAGGATAGGGGACAATGAGCAGTTCTTC. V usage is TRBV18 and J usage is TRBJ2-1; maybe TRBD1 (5 bases). The V and J ends lost 6 bases and 5 bases respectively, with 14 bases between them. Germline-derived CDR1 and CDR2 are KGHSH and LQKENI. This CDR3 comprises 14 residues.

The rearrangement joins TRBV5-8 to TRBJ2-6; D is uncertain. Germline loops: CDR1 SGHTS, CDR2 YDEGEE. The CDR3 sequence is 15 residues long. V lost 3 bases and J lost 1, with 8 bases in between. CDR3 bases: TGTGCCAGCAGCTCCGACAATTCTGGGGCCAACGTCCTGACTTTC. It translates to CASSSDNSGANVLTF.

The V call is TRBV5-1, the J call TRBJ2-2; D possibly corresponds to TRBD1 (6 bases). Looked up from germline, CDR1 is SGHRS and CDR2 is YFSETQ. Trimming stripped 0 bases from V and 8 bases from J, with 14 bases between. The CDR3 is made up of 15 amino acids. Here the CDR3 DNA reads TGCGCCAGCAGCTTGGCTCAGACAGGAACTGGGGAGCTGTTTTTT. As protein: CASSLAQTGTGELFF.

This rearrangement joins TRBV13 to TRBJ2-7; D perhaps matches TRBD1 (6 bases). The CDR3 length is 14 residues. Per germline, CDR1 PRHDT and CDR2 FYEKMQ (reference sequence). V dropped 4 bases and J dropped 3 bases, with 13 bases sitting between them. CDR3 nucleotide sequence: TGTGCCAGCAGCTCATGGACAGAGCTCTACGAGCAGTACTTC. This encodes CASSSWTELYEQYF.

This clone occurred a few times. V gene TRBV7-2 combines with J gene TRBJ1-6, with a possible D match to TRBD1 (5 bases). V gave up 1 base and J gave up 7 bases, with 14 bases separating them. This CDR3 is built from 16 residues. Germline V gene sequence: CDR1 SGHTA, CDR2 FQGNSA. The CDR3, as DNA: TGTGCCAGCAGCTTAGTCTCAGGGCTTTTGAATTCACCCCTCCACTTT. As protein: CASSLVSGLLNSPLHF.

The chain links TRBV10-3 to TRBJ1-6; TRBD1 is a possible D gene (5 bases). CDR3 length: 14 amino acids. V was cut by 2 bases and J by 7 bases, with 9 bases left in between. Germline CDR1 and CDR2: ENHRY and SYGVKD. CDR3 sequence: CAISETGGNSPLHF. Written as DNA, the CDR3 is TGTGCCATCAGTGAGACGGGGGGGAATTCACCCCTCCACTTT.

The chain joins TRBV4-3 to TRBJ2-3; no firm D call. Germline assignment: CDR1 LGHNA and CDR2 YSLEER. Trimming pared 4 bases from V and 0 bases from J, leaving 11 bases between. The CDR3 runs 15 residues. The CDR3 DNA follows: TGCGCCAGCAGCCCCGCACAGTCTAGCACAGATACGCAGTATTTT. This codes for CASSPAQSSTDTQYF.

This chain joins TRBV7-6 and TRBJ2-1; D remains unclear. Trimming took 5 bases from V and 0 from J, leaving 11 bases between them. The CDR3 runs 15 residues. The germline V gene has CDR1 SGHVS and CDR2 FNYEAQ. CDR3 DNA: TGTGCCAGCAGCGAGGCTTCTAGCTCCTACAATGAGCAGTTCTTC. Translating it yields CASSEASSSYNEQFF.

The V call is TRBV3-1 (or the pseudogene TRBV3-2), the J call TRBJ1-5, with D uncertain. The CDR3 length is 14 residues. Trimming cost V 1 base and J 5 bases, with 9 bases left between them. Germline CDR1 LGHDT, CDR2 YNNKEL (reference sequence). The CDR3 sequence is CASSQAGRDQPQHF. The DNA of the CDR3 is TGTGCCAGCAGCCAAGCCGGTAGAGATCAGCCCCAGCATTTT.

The chain uses TRBV3-1 (or the pseudogene TRBV3-2) and TRBJ2-7; 9 nucleotides line up with TRBD1. This CDR3 has 14 residues. Losses at the gene ends were 1 base for V and 9 bases for J; bases not matched to a gene: 7. From germline, CDR1 is LGHDT and CDR2 YNNKEL (reference sequence). CDR3 nucleotides: TGTGCCAGCAGCCAAGTAACAGGGGGCGTAGGGCAGTACTTC. This encodes CASSQVTGGVGQYF.

This clone was observed a handful of times. DNA for the CDR3: TGTGCCAGTAGTATAGTTTTAGGACAGGGGCCCATGAACACTGAAGCTTTCTTT. Its translation is CASSIVLGQGPMNTEAFF. V and J are TRBV19 and TRBJ1-1, with 9 bases matching TRBD1. The V and J ends lost 1 base and 0 bases, in that order; junction bases with no gene match: 9. Germline V gene data show CDR1 as LNHDA and CDR2 as SQIVND (reference sequence). CDR3 length: 18 residues.

The chain recombines TRBV7-7 with TRBJ2-7; TRBD1 matches 10 bases. After removal of 5 bases from V and 3 bases from J, the junction contained 4 bases not matched to a gene. Germline-derived CDR1 and CDR2 are SSHAT and FNYEAQ (reference sequence). The CDR3 length is 14 residues. The DNA of the CDR3 is TGTGCCAGCAGCCCCAGGACAGGGGGCTACGAGCAGTACTTC. Its protein product is CASSPRTGGYEQYF.

The rearrangement uses TRBV5-4 and TRBJ1-3; D call uncertain. The germline CDR1 and CDR2 sequences are SGHNT and YYREEE (reference sequence). This CDR3 spans 13 amino acids. Trimming left V 0 bases short and J 4 bases short, with 5 bases between. CDR3 coding DNA: TGTGCCAGCAGCTTGGGAACAGGAAACACCATATATTTT. Residues: CASSLGTGNTIYF.

The chain employs TRBV19 and TRBJ2-3, with D perhaps matching TRBD1 (6 bases). CDR3 length: 14 amino acids. The V gene's germline CDR1 is LNHDA and CDR2 SQIVND (reference sequence). V was shortened by 7 bases and J by 0 bases, with 11 bases between the two germline ends. The CDR3 coding sequence is TGTGCCAGTAAAGACAGGCGAAGCACAGATACGCAGTATTTT. Protein product: CASKDRRSTDTQYF.

The V gene is TRBV6-2 or TRBV6-3, the J gene TRBJ1-4, with a weak D call TRBD1 (6 bases). There are 15 residues in the CDR3. Germline-derived CDR1 and CDR2 are MNHEY and SVGEGT. V was pared by 6 bases and J by 0 bases, with 11 bases between. In DNA form, the CDR3 reads TGTGCCAGCAGCCCTTACAGGGCAACTAATGAAAAACTGTTTTTT. Protein sequence: CASSPYRATNEKLFF.